These T cell receptor beta chains were read from a single sample in a study of neurological immune-mediated disorders. Using its own MiXCR run on the 5' RACE reads, TCRdb lists one record per CDR3 protein. The sample lists 55,000 to 80,000 distinct CDR3 sequences, about 13% occurring once. The sample taken for sequencing was PBMCs. These receptor sequences come from a female donor with HTLV-1-associated myelopathy (HAM/TSP). The CDR3 runs from the conserved cysteine through the conserved F or W. Fields, in order: V gene, J gene, D gene, clone size, CDR3 DNA, CDR3 protein. The D gene is left open where the match is weak. A clone size is listed for some rows: how often the clone was seen (once, few, many), or a class if it is expanded.

TRBV28	TRBJ1-6	.	.	TGTGCCAGCAGCCTGGACAGTATTTCACCCCTCCACTTT	CASSLDSISPLHF
TRBV5-1	TRBJ2-3	.	many	TGCGCCAGCAGCCGCGGGGACCCCAACACAGATACGCAGTATTTT	CASSRGDPNTDTQYF
TRBV5-1	TRBJ2-1	.	many	TGCGCCAGCAGCTTGGTTGGGGGATCCTACAATGAGCAGTTCTTC	CASSLVGGSYNEQFF
TRBV24-1	TRBJ2-2	.	many	TGTGCCACCAGTGACCCGAGCCTAGCCCCCGGGGAGCTGTTTTTT	CATSDPSLAPGELFF
TRBV7-2	TRBJ1-1	.	many	TGTGCCAGCAGCCTACTGGTGAACACTGAAGCTTTCTTT	CASSLLVNTEAFF
TRBV10-3	TRBJ1-1	TRBD1	.	TGTGCCATCAGCGCCCGGGACAGGGTCACTGAAGCTTTCTTT	CAISARDRVTEAFF
TRBV10-3	TRBJ1-1	.	.	TGTGCCATCAGAGGAGGCGGGGGCAACACTGAAGCTTTCTTT	CAIRGGGGNTEAFF
TRBV10-3	TRBJ1-4	.	many	TGTGCCATCAGTGAGTCCGGAGGATATAATGAAAAACTGTTTTTT	CAISESGGYNEKLFF
TRBV12-3/TRBV12-4	TRBJ2-5	TRBD2	.	TGTGCCAGCAGTCCGTCGAGTTGGACTAGCGGGGAAGAGACCCAGTACTTC	CASSPSSWTSGEETQYF
TRBV20-1	TRBJ2-7	TRBD1	many	TGCAGTGCTAGAGATCTAGGGGGCAGCGAGCAGTACTTC	CSARDLGGSEQYF
TRBV10-3	TRBJ2-3	.	.	TGTGCCATCAGTGATAGGACTATCACAGATACGCAGTATTTT	CAISDRTITDTQYF
TRBV6-6	TRBJ1-3	TRBD1	many	TGTGCCAGCAGCACCAACAGGGGAGGAAACACCATATATTTT	CASSTNRGGNTIYF
TRBV7-2	TRBJ2-1	.	.	TGTGCCAGCAGCTTAAATTTCGGGGACAATGAGCAGTTCTTC	CASSLNFGDNEQFF
TRBV5-1	TRBJ2-5	.	.	TGCGCCAGCAGCTCCCCCAACGACCAAGAGACCCAGTACTTC	CASSSPNDQETQYF
TRBV20-1	TRBJ2-7	.	many	TGCAGTGTCGATACACCGGACAAAAGTGAAGAAGGGGGTTCAATATACGAGCAGTACTTC	CSVDTPDKSEEGGSIYEQYF
TRBV5-1	TRBJ1-1	.	many	TGCGCCAGCAGCATCACAATCACGAACACTGAAGCTTTCTTT	CASSITITNTEAFF
TRBV9	TRBJ2-3	.	many	TGTGCCAGCAGCGTTTCCCCGACCGTGACAGATACGCAGTATTTT	CASSVSPTVTDTQYF
TRBV10-3	TRBJ2-4	.	many	TGTGCCATCAGTGAGTCTGCGTCTGGTTTAGCCAAAAACATTCAGTACTTC	CAISESASGLAKNIQYF
TRBV20-1	TRBJ2-7	.	many	TGCAGTGCTAGAGATAGGGGGGACGGGCAGTACTTC	CSARDRGDGQYF
TRBV10-3	TRBJ2-7	TRBD1	many	TGTGCCATCAGTGAGCCGGGACAGGGGGCCGAAGAGCAGTACTTC	CAISEPGQGAEEQYF
TRBV7-8	TRBJ2-1	.	many	TGTGCCAGCAGCTTAGTCGGCCCCTACAATGAGCAGTTCTTC	CASSLVGPYNEQFF
TRBV5-1	TRBJ1-1	.	many	TGCGCCAGCAGCTTGGACGGGGTGAACACTGAAGCTTTCTTT	CASSLDGVNTEAFF
TRBV7-2	TRBJ2-2	.	.	TGTGCCAGGAGCTTACAGGGCTTGGGGACCGGGGAGCTTTTTTTT	CARSLQGLGTGELFF
TRBV3-1	TRBJ1-5	.	many	TGTGCCAGCAGCCAAGGTATGGGGGCAGGTATCCAGCCCCAGCATTTT	CASSQGMGAGIQPQHF
TRBV6-1	TRBJ2-7	TRBD1	many	TGTGCCAGCAGTGAAACCGGACAGGCGATCCCCTACGAGCAGTACTTC	CASSETGQAIPYEQYF
TRBV5-1	TRBJ1-2	TRBD1	many	TGCGCCAGCAGTGACCCTACAGGGGGCGCAGGGGGCTACACCTTC	CASSDPTGGAGGYTF
TRBV25-1	TRBJ1-4	.	.	TGTGCCAGCATCCCAGGGGTTAATGAAAAACTGTTTTTT	CASIPGVNEKLFF
TRBV20-1	TRBJ1-1	.	many	TGCAGTGCTAGAAGACCGGGCACTGAAGCTTTCTTT	CSARRPGTEAFF
TRBV29-1	TRBJ2-3	TRBD2	many	TGCAGCGTTGGGGGAGGAGCGGGGGAGACGATAGATACGCAGTATTTT	CSVGGGAGETIDTQYF
TRBV11-2	TRBJ2-2	TRBD2	many	TGTGCCAGCAGCCGTCATAGCGGGCCGAACACCGGGGAGCTGTTTTTT	CASSRHSGPNTGELFF
TRBV5-1	TRBJ2-7	TRBD1	many	TGCGCCAGCAGCTTGGACAGGGGAGAGAACGAGCAGTACTTC	CASSLDRGENEQYF
TRBV28	TRBJ2-6	.	many	TGTGCCAGCAGTTCCGATCGAAGAACAGGGAACCCCCCCTCTGGGGCCAACGTCCTGACTTTC	CASSSDRRTGNPPSGANVLTF
TRBV12-3/TRBV12-4	TRBJ2-1	TRBD1	many	TGTGCCAGCATCTATCGACAGGGTTATGAGAATGAGCAGTTCTTC	CASIYRQGYENEQFF
TRBV24-1	TRBJ2-3	TRBD2	few	TGTGCCACCAGTGAACTAGCGGGCACAGATACGCAGTATTTT	CATSELAGTDTQYF
TRBV2	TRBJ2-7	TRBD2	many	TGTGCCAGCAGAGGACTAGCGGGGGGTAACGAGCAGTACTTC	CASRGLAGGNEQYF
TRBV7-9	TRBJ1-1	.	many	TGTGCCAGCAGCTTCGAAGGGGTGGGCACTGAAGCTTTCTTT	CASSFEGVGTEAFF
TRBV7-9	TRBJ2-1	.	many	TGTGCCAGCAGCTTAAGTTTAGCAGGCTCCTACAATGAGCAGTTCTTC	CASSLSLAGSYNEQFF
TRBV4-2	TRBJ2-2	.	many	TGTGCCAGCAGCCAAGAGGCCAGTGTAACCGGGGAGCTGTTTTTT	CASSQEASVTGELFF
TRBV20-1	TRBJ1-6	.	many	TGCAGTGCTATCCCCGGGGATTCACCCCTCCACTTT	CSAIPGDSPLHF
TRBV3-1	TRBJ2-7	.	medium-sized	TGTGCCAGCAGCCCCGAGGCCCTATTGGGCGAGCAGTACTTC	CASSPEALLGEQYF
TRBV6-6	TRBJ2-7	.	few	TGTGCCAGCAGTTACCAGGGCGGAGGGGCGAGCTCCTACGAGCAGTACTTC	CASSYQGGGASSYEQYF
TRBV12-3/TRBV12-4	TRBJ2-7	.	many	TGTGCCAGCAGTGTGGACAGCTACGAGCAGTACTTC	CASSVDSYEQYF
TRBV5-1	TRBJ1-3	.	many	TGCGCCAGCAGCTTGTCGGGGGATGGTGGAAACACCATATATTTT	CASSLSGDGGNTIYF
TRBV28	TRBJ2-7	.	many	TGTGCCAGCAGTTTAAGGGCAGGGAGCTCCTACGAGCAGTACTTC	CASSLRAGSSYEQYF
TRBV28	TRBJ1-5	.	many	TGTGCCAGCAGTTGGGGAAGCAATCAGCCCCAGCATTTT	CASSWGSNQPQHF
TRBV20-1	TRBJ2-5	TRBD1	many	TGCAGTGCGGGGAAATACGGGACAGGGGCCTTAGGAGAGACCCAGTACTTC	CSAGKYGTGALGETQYF
TRBV6-2/TRBV6-3	TRBJ2-7	TRBD2	many	TGTGCCAGCAGTTTGCTAGCGGGAAGCGAGCAGTACTTC	CASSLLAGSEQYF
TRBV6-2/TRBV6-3	TRBJ1-1	.	few	TGTGCCAGCAGTTACTCGAGGCAGGGTGGTTACACTGAAGCTTTCTTT	CASSYSRQGGYTEAFF
TRBV5-5	TRBJ2-3	.	many	TGTGCCACTAAGGTAGTAGCCACAGATACGCAGTATTTT	CATKVVATDTQYF
TRBV15	TRBJ2-7	.	.	TGTGCCACCAGCAGAGGGTACGAGCAGTACTTC	CATSRGYEQYF
TRBV5-1	TRBJ2-7	.	many	TGCGCCAGCAGCTTGGACGTCAGAAGCTACGAGCAGTACTTC	CASSLDVRSYEQYF
TRBV20-1	TRBJ2-2	TRBD2	.	TGCAGTGCTAGACCCCCTAGCGGGGGGGCGAACACCGGGGAGCTGTTTTTT	CSARPPSGGANTGELFF
TRBV7-9	TRBJ1-2	.	few	TGTGCCAGCAGCTCACAGGGACACCTGATCTATGGCTACACCTTC	CASSSQGHLIYGYTF
TRBV5-1	TRBJ2-1	TRBD2	few	TGCGCCAGCAGCATGGAGGGGACTAGCGGGGGGGCCGGTGAGCAGTTCTTC	CASSMEGTSGGAGEQFF
TRBV20-1	TRBJ2-7	TRBD1	many	TGCAGTGTCCTGGGACAGGGGGGCGGCGAGCAGTACTTC	CSVLGQGGGEQYF
TRBV10-3	TRBJ2-1	TRBD2	many	TGTGCCATCAGCCGGACTAGCGGCTTAAGCTCCTACAATGAGCAGTTCTTC	CAISRTSGLSSYNEQFF
TRBV5-5	TRBJ2-3	TRBD1	many	TGTGCCAGCAGCTTAGGGACAGGAGATACGCAGTATTTT	CASSLGTGDTQYF
TRBV7-2	TRBJ2-7	.	many	TGTGCCAGCAGCCTTAGTGGGGGCCCCGAGCAGTACTTC	CASSLSGGPEQYF